A selection of T cell receptor beta chains follows, all from one sample in a study of blood T cell repertoires in COVID-19. Only in-frame clones appear in the TCRdb table, and some are missing; sequencing was by immunoSEQ multiplex PCR. This sample has 300,000 to 400,000 clones; less than 85% occur once, and the top ten carry under 2%. The sequenced material came from PBMCs or T cells enriched from blood (not recorded which). The source of these receptors is a woman aged 25 to 39 who had been exposed to COVID-19. Both conserved end residues are part of each CDR3. A D gene is named only where the DNA matches it firmly. The listing skips clone size in some rows; elsewhere it reads once, few, many or a size class.

clone_size | j_call | v_call | d_call | cdr3_nt | cdr3_aa
NA | TRBJ1-6 | TRBV30 | NA | TGTGCCTGGAGTGTACCGGGGTTACCCCTCCACTTT | CAWSVPGLPLHF
NA | TRBJ2-5 | TRBV4-1 | TRBD2 | TGCGCCAGCAGCCAGACGGGACTAAACCAAGAGACCCAGTACTTC | CASSQTGLNQETQYF
NA | TRBJ1-1 | TRBV5-1 | TRBD1 | TGCGCCAGCAGCTTGGGCGGGACAGGGCTTGAAGCTTTCTTT | CASSLGGTGLEAFF
NA | TRBJ2-1 | TRBV28 | NA | TGTGCCAGCAGTTATGGTGGTTTCGGCAATGAGCAGTTCTTC | CASSYGGFGNEQFF
NA | TRBJ2-7 | TRBV13 | TRBD2 | TGTGCCAGCGGGGGGGTCAGTTCGGACGAGCAGTACTTC | CASGGVSSDEQYF
NA | TRBJ2-7 | TRBV27 | TRBD2 | TGTGCCAGCAGAGCGAGCGGGGGGGCCGGCGAGCAGTACTTC | CASRASGGAGEQYF
NA | TRBJ2-1 | TRBV5-4 | TRBD1 | TGTGCCAGCAGCCAGGGGGGGACAGGGGGCTTGGGCTCCTACAATGAGCAGTTCTTC | CASSQGGTGGLGSYNEQFF
once | TRBJ2-2 | TRBV27 | NA | TGTGCCAGCAGTTTAAGCGGAGGGCTGAACACCGGGGAGCTGTTTTTT | CASSLSGGLNTGELFF
NA | TRBJ1-6 | TRBV1 | NA | TGCACCACCCCACGGGTCCACTTT | CTTPRVHF
NA | TRBJ2-7 | TRBV20-1 | NA | TGCAGTGCTAGTCCAGCGGGCTCCAGCTCCTACGAGCAGTACTTC | CSASPAGSSSYEQYF
NA | TRBJ2-7 | TRBV6-2/TRBV6-3 | TRBD2 | TGTGCCAGCAGCCCCGGGACTAGCGGGAATTACGAGCAGTACTTC | CASSPGTSGNYEQYF
NA | TRBJ1-5 | TRBV28 | NA | TGTGCCAGCACCTCCCGAGCGTTGAATCAGCCCCAGCATTTT | CASTSRALNQPQHF
NA | TRBJ1-1 | TRBV19 | NA | TGTGCCAGTAGTGCAGGTCAGTTAAGGAACACTGAAGCTTTCTTT | CASSAGQLRNTEAFF
few | TRBJ1-1 | TRBV6-4 | TRBD1 | TGTGCCAGCAGTGAATTAGGACAGGGTCCGGACACTGAAGCTTTCTTT | CASSELGQGPDTEAFF
many | TRBJ2-3 | TRBV5-4 | NA | TGTGCCAGCAGCTTGAAGTGGGGGCGCACAGATACGCAGTATTTT | CASSLKWGRTDTQYF
NA | TRBJ2-7 | TRBV30 | TRBD1 | TGTGCCTGGAGTGAATCCCGGGACAGGGGCTACGAGCAGTACTTC | CAWSESRDRGYEQYF
NA | TRBJ1-2 | TRBV12-3/TRBV12-4 | NA | TGTGCCAGCAGTTTAGGTGGCGGCTATGGCTACACCTTC | CASSLGGGYGYTF
NA | TRBJ1-5 | TRBV28 | NA | TGTGCCAGCAGCCTTTTCGGGGATCAGCCCCAGCATTTT | CASSLFGDQPQHF